One sample yielded the 23 T cell receptor beta chains listed below, sequenced in a study of T cell changes during pregnancy in multiple sclerosis. Generated by immunoSEQ multiplex PCR, the TCRdb table keeps only in-frame clones and is missing some. In the table there are just under 95,000 clones, 85% to 95% of which are singletons. The sample in question was peripheral blood, obtained in the first trimester of pregnancy. The receptor source for this set is a female donor with multiple sclerosis, enrolled in a pregnancy study.

V is TRBV5-1 and J is TRBJ2-1; 8 bases are shared with TRBD2. The V gene's germline CDR1 is SGHRS and CDR2 YFSETQ. CDR3 length: 13 residues. The V gene end was trimmed by 5 bases and the J gene end by 7 bases; junction bases not matched to a gene: 5. CDR3 amino acids: CASRASGLNEQFF. The DNA of the CDR3 is TGCGCCAGCAGGGCTAGCGGGTTAAATGAGCAGTTCTTC.

In its sample, this clone was seen a few times. The chain links TRBV14 to TRBJ2-1; TRBD1 matches at 7 bases. This CDR3 contains 19 residues. Per the germline V gene, CDR1 is SGHDN and CDR2 is FVKESK. With 3 bases clipped from V and 8 bases from J, the junction kept 22 bases outside the gene matches. In DNA form, the CDR3 reads TGTGCCAGCAGCCATCCCACAGACCTTTCGCTGACAGGGTCCGATGAGCAGTTCTTC. Residues: CASSHPTDLSLTGSDEQFF.

In its sample, this clone was seen once. The chain couples TRBV10-3 to TRBJ2-1; the D gene is possibly TRBD2 (6 bases). V was pared by 6 bases and J by 5 bases, with 14 bases between. Per germline, CDR1 ENHRY and CDR2 SYGVKD. The CDR3 sequence is 14 residues long. The DNA of the CDR3 is TGTGCCATCAGGCCGGGACTCTTAAACAATGAGCAGTTCTTC. This codes for CAIRPGLLNNEQFF.

This clone came up a few times. The chain is built from TRBV19 and TRBJ1-5; 7 bases align to TRBD1. V lost 3 bases and J lost 7; bases outside the gene matches: 3. This CDR3 contains 13 residues. Germline CDR1 is LNHDA and CDR2 is SQIVND (reference sequence). The CDR3 DNA reads as TGTGCCAGTAGTATGAACAGGGGCCAGCCCCAGCATTTT. Encoded protein: CASSMNRGQPQHF.

This clone was observed once. V gene TRBV6-5 combines with J gene TRBJ2-3; D not certain. CDR1 MNHEY and CDR2 SVGAGI come from the germline V gene. The CDR3 covers 14 residues. Between the trimmed V and J ends, which lost 6 bases and 2 bases, there was a span of 12 bases. CDR3 bases: TGTGCCAGCAGGGCATTATCCTCCACAGATACGCAGTATTTT. Translating it yields CASRALSSTDTQYF.

This clone was counted between two and nine times. The rearrangement joins TRBV21-1 to TRBJ2-5; TRBD2, the D gene given by the table, was not confirmed from the DNA. TRBV21-1 is a recognized pseudogene. The CDR3 totals 14 residues. CDR3 residues: CASSKTSRKETQYF. The CDR3 DNA reads as TGTGCCAGCAGCAAGACTAGTCGGAAAGAGACCCAGTACTTC.

The V and J genes are TRBV27 and TRBJ2-7, with 7 bases aligning to TRBD1. V shed 6 bases and J 5 bases; nucleotides not matched to a gene: 4. Germline values: CDR1 MNHEY, CDR2 SMNVEV (reference sequence). The CDR3 sequence is 12 residues long. CDR3 nucleotides: TGTGCCAGCAGCTTAACAGGGGACGAGCAGTACTTC. Translating gives CASSLTGDEQYF.

V gene TRBV5-1 combines with J gene TRBJ2-3, with 10 bases fitting TRBD2. The CDR3 contains 18 residues. V shed 2 bases, J shed 2 bases, and the junction held 11 bases outside the gene matches. Germline V gene lookup returns CDR1 SGHRS and CDR2 YFSETQ. Here the CDR3 DNA reads TGCGCCAGCAGCTTCCAAGCGGGAGGGCCTGGGCACACAGATACGCAGTATTTT. As protein: CASSFQAGGPGHTDTQYF.

The CDR3 is CASSGLAGVYEQYF. The CDR3 DNA is TGTGCCAGCAGCGGACTAGCGGGAGTCTACGAGCAGTACTTC. The chain recombines TRBV11-2 with TRBJ2-7; TRBD2 matches at 13 bases. The CDR3 totals 14 residues. Per the germline V gene, CDR1 is SGHAT and CDR2 is FQNNGV. Trimming took 5 bases from V and 3 from J; bases not matched to a gene: 1.

This clone was recorded once. This sequence joins TRBV25-1 and TRBJ2-7; TRBD1 matches at 7 bases. The CDR3 is 15 amino acids. Germline V gene lookup returns CDR1 MGHDK and CDR2 SYGVNS. V shed 4 bases, J shed 2 bases, and the junction held 8 bases outside the gene matches. Here the CDR3 DNA reads TGTGCCAGCAGTGCCAACCCCGGGACAGCCTACGAGCAGTACTTC. This sequence encodes CASSANPGTAYEQYF.

This sequence joins TRBV10-3 and TRBJ2-3, with D possibly matching TRBD1 (6 bases). Germline CDR1 and CDR2: ENHRY and SYGVKD. V lost 2 bases and J 0 bases, leaving 6 bases between the germline ends. The CDR3 runs to 14 residues. For the CDR3, the DNA is TGTGCCATCAGTGAGACAGGGAGCACAGATACGCAGTATTTT. It is translated as CAISETGSTDTQYF.

The chain links TRBV5-4 to TRBJ2-3; D possibly corresponds to TRBD2 (5 bases). The length of the CDR3 is 15 residues. V was clipped by 2 bases and J by 1 base, with 11 bases between them. Germline CDR1 reads SGHNT; CDR2 reads YYREEE (reference sequence). The CDR3 region has the DNA TGTGCCAGCAGCTTCGTAAGCGGAGGCACAGATACGCAGTATTTT. Translating gives CASSFVSGGTDTQYF.

In its sample, this clone was seen once. The J gene is TRBJ2-3, the V gene TRBV11-1; 8 positions match TRBD2. The V segment lost 0 bases and the J segment 2 bases; nucleotides outside the gene matches: 4. The CDR3 covers 16 residues. Per the germline V gene, CDR1 is SGHAT and CDR2 is FQDESV (reference sequence). This CDR3 is CASSLALGLDTDTQYF. CDR3 in DNA: TGTGCCAGCAGCTTAGCGCTGGGACTAGACACAGATACGCAGTATTTT.

In this sample, this clone turned up a few times. This sequence joins TRBV9 and TRBJ2-1; TRBD2 is a possible D gene (6 bases). V lost 0 bases and J 8 bases, leaving 15 bases between the germline ends. The CDR3 totals 15 residues. The V gene's germline CDR1 is SGDLS and CDR2 YYNGEE. The CDR3 nucleotides read TGTGCCAGCAGCGTAGCTACGACGGGGGTTGATGAGCAGTTCTTC. Protein: CASSVATTGVDEQFF.

V gene TRBV2 combines with J gene TRBJ2-7; 9 nucleotides agree with TRBD2. V dropped 2 bases and J dropped 3; count of bases not matched to a gene: 5. The CDR3 has 15 amino acids. Germline loops: CDR1 SNHLY, CDR2 FYNNEI. CDR3 amino acids: CASSETRLAVYEQYF. As DNA, the CDR3 is TGTGCCAGCAGTGAAACTCGACTAGCGGTCTACGAGCAGTACTTC.

The V gene is TRBV5-4, the J gene TRBJ2-7; TRBD2 matches at 13 bases. The length of the CDR3 is 15 residues. Germline-derived CDR1 and CDR2 are SGHNT and YYREEE (reference sequence). V gave up 4 bases and J gave up 2 bases; unmatched junction bases: 3. The chain's CDR3 is CASSGGLAGTYEQYF. The CDR3 coding sequence is TGTGCCAGCAGCGGGGGACTAGCGGGGACCTACGAGCAGTACTTC.

The chain recombines TRBV19 with TRBJ2-2; D is undetermined. Per germline, CDR1 LNHDA and CDR2 SQIVND (reference sequence). CDR3 size: 12 residues. Trimming left V 5 bases short and J 4 bases short, with 5 bases between. The CDR3 DNA reads as TGTGCCAGTAGTCCCGGCACCGGGGAGCTGTTTTTT. Amino acids: CASSPGTGELFF.

Here the CDR3 reads CASSRSGSSYNEQFF. CDR3 coding DNA: TGTGCCAGCAGCCGTAGCGGAAGCTCCTACAATGAGCAGTTCTTC. This sequence joins TRBV5-8 and TRBJ2-1, with D possibly matching TRBD2 (6 bases). Germline CDR1 reads SGHTS; CDR2 reads YDEGEE. The V end lost 4 bases, the J end lost 0 bases, and 11 bases lay between the germline ends. The length of the CDR3 is 15 residues.

CDR3 sequence: CASSVTGSYEQYF. DNA of the CDR3: TGCGCCAGCAGTGTAACAGGTTCCTACGAGCAGTACTTC. V and J are TRBV10-1 and TRBJ2-7, with a possible D match to TRBD1 (5 bases). The CDR3 is 13 amino acids. The germline V gene has CDR1 WNHNN and CDR2 SYGVQD (reference sequence). Trimming shortened V by 4 bases and J by 1 base, and 8 bases separated the two germline ends.

J is TRBJ2-3 and V is TRBV28; TRBD2 might be the D (7 bases). The CDR3 sequence is 14 residues long. V lost 10 bases, J lost 4 bases, and 18 bases lay in between. Germline values: CDR1 MDHEN, CDR2 SYDVKM. CDR3 in DNA: TGTGCCACTATAGGGGGGGGGCTCCCAGATACGCAGTATTTT. Protein: CATIGGGLPDTQYF.

The J gene is TRBJ1-2, the V gene TRBV15; 9 bases align to TRBD1. CDR3 length equals 17 residues. The germline V gene encodes CDR1 LNHNV and CDR2 YYDKDF (reference sequence). V gave up 2 bases and J gave up 6 bases; unmatched junction bases: 13. The CDR3 sequence is CATSRPSPTGGVHGYTF. The DNA of the CDR3 is TGTGCCACCAGCAGACCCAGCCCGACAGGGGGGGTTCATGGCTACACCTTC.

V gene TRBV7-2 combines with J gene TRBJ1-5; no clear D gene. The CDR3 covers 14 residues. The germline V gene encodes CDR1 SGHTA and CDR2 FQGNSA. V was trimmed by 1 base and J by 6 bases, leaving 10 bases between them. The CDR3 loop is CASSLVGVGQPQHF. CDR3 in DNA: TGTGCCAGCAGCTTAGTCGGGGTCGGTCAGCCCCAGCATTTT.

The V call is TRBV5-1, the J call TRBJ1-1; no clear D. The CDR3 sequence is 13 residues long. V was cut by 2 bases and J by 1 base, with 6 bases left in between. The germline CDR1 and CDR2 sequences are SGHRS and YFSETQ. CDR3 protein: CASSFRSNTEAFF. The CDR3 nucleotides read TGCGCCAGCAGCTTCAGGTCGAACACTGAAGCTTTCTTT.